This T cell receptor beta chain stems from a study of cytomegalovirus exposure and HLA in healthy donors. General study results and limits: A later analysis, which compared TCR beta chains of equal frequency, found the HLA-associated ones more clonally expanded. Sequencing artifact likely explains a cluster of highly shared sequence variants. TCR beta chain V- and J-gene trimming was linked, in a later analysis, to a missense variant in DCLRE1C. For most TCR beta V segments, an earlier analysis put the productive rate at about 87% or about 30% of the time.

Germline-derived CDR1 and CDR2 are SGHAT and FQNNGV. With V trimmed by 5 bases and J by 5 bases, 15 bases remained unmatched. The CDR3 consists of 18 residues. 60 Vbeta and 13 Jbeta primers were used in PCR. This table comes from immunoSEQ multiplex PCR, and its TCRdb copy is limited to in-frame clones, with some not included. The table records about 170,000 clones, about 80% of them present only once. Concerning this clone itself: What it binds is unknown.

This sequence was found in a woman aged 45-65 years in good health and CMV-seronegative. The rearrangement uses TRBV11-2 and TRBJ2-2, with 9 bases identical to TRBD1. The source material was PBMCs. CDR3 protein: CASSPGTGSTKSTGELFF. CDR3 coding DNA: TGTGCCAGCAGCCCCGGGACAGGGTCAACCAAAAGTACCGGGGAGCTGTTTTTT.